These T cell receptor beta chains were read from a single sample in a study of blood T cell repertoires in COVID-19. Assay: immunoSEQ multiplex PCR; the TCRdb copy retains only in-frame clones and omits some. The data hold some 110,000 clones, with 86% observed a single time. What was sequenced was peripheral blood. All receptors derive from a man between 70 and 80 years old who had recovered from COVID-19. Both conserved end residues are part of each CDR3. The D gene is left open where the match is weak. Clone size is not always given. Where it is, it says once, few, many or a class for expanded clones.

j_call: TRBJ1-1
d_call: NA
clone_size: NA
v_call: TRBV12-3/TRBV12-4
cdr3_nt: TGTGCCAGCACCCACCGCGGGGCCACTGAAGCTTTCTTT
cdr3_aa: CASTHRGATEAFF

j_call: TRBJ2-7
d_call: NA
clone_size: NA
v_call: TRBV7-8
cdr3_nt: TGTGCCAGCAGCTTCAGACAGGGACTAGTAGGGCTCGAGCAGTACTTC
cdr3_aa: CASSFRQGLVGLEQYF

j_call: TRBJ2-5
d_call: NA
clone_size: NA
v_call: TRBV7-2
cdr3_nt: TGTGCCAGCAGCTTAGGCGGACTCCTGGGGGAGACCCAGTACTTC
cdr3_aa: CASSLGGLLGETQYF

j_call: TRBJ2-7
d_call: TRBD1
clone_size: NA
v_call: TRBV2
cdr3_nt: TGTGCCAGCAGTCGAGGGACAGGGGGATACGAGCAGTACTTC
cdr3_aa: CASSRGTGGYEQYF

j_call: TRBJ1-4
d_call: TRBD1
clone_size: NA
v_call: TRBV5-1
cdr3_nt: TGCGCCAGCAGCCTTCAGGGGGCGCCCGGTGAAAAACTGTTTTTT
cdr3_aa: CASSLQGAPGEKLFF

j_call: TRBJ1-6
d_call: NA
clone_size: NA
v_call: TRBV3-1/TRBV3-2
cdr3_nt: TGTGCCAGCAGCCAAGGGGGAGGGAATAATTCACCCCTCCACTTT
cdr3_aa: CASSQGGGNNSPLHF

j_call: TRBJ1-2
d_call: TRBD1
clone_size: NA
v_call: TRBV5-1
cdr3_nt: TGCGCCAGCAGCCTGGGAGAGGGGGCAGGAACTCCCTACACCTTC
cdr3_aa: CASSLGEGAGTPYTF

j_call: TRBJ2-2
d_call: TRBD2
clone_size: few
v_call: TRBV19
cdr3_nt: TGTGCCAGTAGTACGGGACTAGCGGGAGAGGGTACCGGGGAGCTGTTTTTT
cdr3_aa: CASSTGLAGEGTGELFF

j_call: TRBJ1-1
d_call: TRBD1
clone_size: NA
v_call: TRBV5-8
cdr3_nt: TGTGCCAGCAGCTTCGACAGGGACACTGAAGCTTTCTTT
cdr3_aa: CASSFDRDTEAFF

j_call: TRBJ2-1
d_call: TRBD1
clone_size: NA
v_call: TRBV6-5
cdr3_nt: TGTGCCAGCAGTTTCACCGGGACAGGTTACAATGAGCAGTTCTTC
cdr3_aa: CASSFTGTGYNEQFF

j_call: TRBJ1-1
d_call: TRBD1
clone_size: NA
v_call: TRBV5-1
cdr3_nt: TGCGCCAGCGGGGGACAGCTGGACACTGAAGCTTTCTTT
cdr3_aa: CASGGQLDTEAFF

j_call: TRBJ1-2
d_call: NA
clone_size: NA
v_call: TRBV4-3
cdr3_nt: TGCGCCAGCAGCCAAGAGGCAGGGGATGGCTACACCTTC
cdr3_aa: CASSQEAGDGYTF

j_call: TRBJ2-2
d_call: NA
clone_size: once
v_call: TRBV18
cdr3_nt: TGTGCCAGCTCAGTCACTCGAGACGGGGAGCTGTTTTTT
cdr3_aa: CASSVTRDGELFF

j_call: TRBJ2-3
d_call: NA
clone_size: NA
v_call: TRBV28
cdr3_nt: TGTGCCAGCAGCCAAGCAAAAGATACGCAGTATTTT
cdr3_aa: CASSQAKDTQYF

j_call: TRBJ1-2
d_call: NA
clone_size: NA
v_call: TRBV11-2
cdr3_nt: TGTGCCAGCAGCTGGCGGCGAACCGATAACTATGGCTACACCTTC
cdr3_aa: CASSWRRTDNYGYTF

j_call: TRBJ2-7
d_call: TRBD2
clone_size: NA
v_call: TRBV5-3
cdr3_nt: TGTGCCAGAAGCTTCGAGCGGGGGGGCGAGGTCTACGAGCAGTACTTC
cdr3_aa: CARSFERGGEVYEQYF

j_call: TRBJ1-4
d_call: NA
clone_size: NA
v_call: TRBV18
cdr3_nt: TGTGCCAGCTCACCAGAGGGAGCAACTAATGAAAAACTGTTTTTT
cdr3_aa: CASSPEGATNEKLFF

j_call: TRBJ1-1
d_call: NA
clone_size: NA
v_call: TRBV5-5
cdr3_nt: TGTGCCAGCAGCTACACATTTACGAACACTGAAGCTTTCTTT
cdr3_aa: CASSYTFTNTEAFF

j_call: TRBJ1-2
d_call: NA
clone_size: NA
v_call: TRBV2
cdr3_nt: TGTGCCACCTCTACCCAGGGGATGAACTATGGCTACACCTTC
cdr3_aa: CATSTQGMNYGYTF

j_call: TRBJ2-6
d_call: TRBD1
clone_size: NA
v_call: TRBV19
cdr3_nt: TGTGCCAGTAGTATAACGACAGGGAGCTCTGGGGCCAACGTCCTGACTTTC
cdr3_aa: CASSITTGSSGANVLTF

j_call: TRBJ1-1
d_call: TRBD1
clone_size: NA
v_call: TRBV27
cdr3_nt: TGTGCCAGTCTGGACAGGGGCGGTGGAGAAGCTTTCTTT
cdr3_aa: CASLDRGGGEAFF